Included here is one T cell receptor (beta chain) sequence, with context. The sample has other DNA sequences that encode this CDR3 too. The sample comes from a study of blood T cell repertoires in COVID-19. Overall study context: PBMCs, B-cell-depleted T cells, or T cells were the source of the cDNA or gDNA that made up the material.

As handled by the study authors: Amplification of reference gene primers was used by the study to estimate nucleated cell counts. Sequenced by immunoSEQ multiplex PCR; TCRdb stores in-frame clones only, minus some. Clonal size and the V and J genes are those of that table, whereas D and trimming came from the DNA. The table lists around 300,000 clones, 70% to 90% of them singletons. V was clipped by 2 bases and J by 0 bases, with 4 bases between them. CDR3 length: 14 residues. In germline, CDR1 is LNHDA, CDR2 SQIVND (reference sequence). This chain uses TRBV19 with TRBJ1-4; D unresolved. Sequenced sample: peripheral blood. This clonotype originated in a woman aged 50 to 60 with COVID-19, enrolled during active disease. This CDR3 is CASSISATNEKLFF. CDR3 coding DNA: TGTGCCAGTAGTATATCTGCAACTAATGAAAAACTGTTTTTT. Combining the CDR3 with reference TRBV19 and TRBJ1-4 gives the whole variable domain DGGITQSPKYLFRKEGQNVTLSCEQNLNHDAMYWYRQDPGQGLRLIYYSQIVNDFQKGDIAEGYSVSREKKESFPLTVTSAQKNPTAFYLCASSISATNEKLFFGSGTQLSVL.